Presented here are 9 T cell receptor beta chains from one specimen sequenced in a study of graft-versus-host responses after intestinal transplantation (dated by TCRdb to about 2021). Preparation of the library involved the immunoSEQ multiplex PCR assay. This is the immuneACCESS table as TCRdb keeps it, with only in-frame sequences that have V and J called. A part of the clones is gone; compared with another copy, unresolved V genes explain less than half, and the rest is unexplained. For this sample there are about 26,000 clones; around 76% appear just once. The ten most abundant clones make up about 0.74% of the sample. Sample time point, as interpreted from the label and publication: cells obtained before transplantation from donor or recipient. Which antigens these TCRs recognize remains unknown. The source was unstimulated CD4+ T cells sorted from spleen or lymph node cells, collected before intestinal transplant. All receptors derive from a human donor who received an intestinal transplant.

The J gene is TRBJ2-5, the V gene TRBV4-1, with 8 bases that match TRBD2. V lost 7 bases and J lost 5; bases outside the gene matches: 12. This CDR3 is 15 amino acids long. Germline values: CDR1 MGHRA, CDR2 YSYEKL. The CDR3 loop is CASNKAGGAHETQYF. The CDR3 bases are TGCGCCAGCAACAAAGCCGGGGGGGCTCACGAGACCCAGTACTTC.

This clone was detected only once. The V and J genes are TRBV6-5 and TRBJ1-5; the D gene is possibly TRBD1 (5 bases). This CDR3 comprises 11 residues. CDR1 is MNHEY, CDR2 SVGAGI, per germline. Trimming stripped 6 bases from V and 12 bases from J, with 12 bases between. The CDR3 sequence: CASSPGRVQHF. CDR3 nucleotides: TGTGCCAGCAGCCCGGGCAGGGTCCAGCATTTT.

The CDR3 loop reads CASSRGQLMTYEQYF. The CDR3 bases are TGTGCCAGCAGCAGGGGACAGTTAATGACCTACGAGCAGTACTTC. The rearrangement uses TRBV5-6 and TRBJ2-7; 7 nucleotides line up with TRBD1. Germline-derived CDR1 and CDR2 are SGHDT and YYEEEE. The trim removed 4 bases at V and 2 bases at J, leaving 9 bases unmatched. The CDR3 length is 15 residues.

This chain links TRBV7-9 with TRBJ2-6; possible D gene TRBD2, 5 bases. V lost 2 bases and J 0 bases, leaving 14 bases between the germline ends. CDR1 is SEHNR, CDR2 FQNEAQ, per germline (reference sequence). The length of the CDR3 is 18 residues. Written as DNA, the CDR3 is TGTGCCAGCAGCTTAAACGGCGGGCCTAGCTCTGGGGCCAACGTCCTGACTTTC. This codes for CASSLNGGPSSGANVLTF.

This clone has only a few counts. The chain employs TRBV6-1 and TRBJ2-1; a possible D gene is TRBD2 (6 bases). The CDR3 consists of 16 residues. CDR1 MNHNS and CDR2 SASEGT come from the germline V gene. V lost 0 bases, J lost 0 bases, and 9 bases lay in between. CDR3 nucleotides: TGTGCCAGCAGTGAAGCGGCCGGGAGCTCCTACAATGAGCAGTTCTTC. As protein: CASSEAAGSSYNEQFF.

The J gene is TRBJ2-7, the V gene TRBV5-1, with 9 nucleotides matching TRBD1. Trimming removed 4 bases from V and 5 bases from J; junction bases left unmatched: 4. CDR3 length: 13 amino acids. Germline V CDR1 and CDR2: SGHRS, YFSETQ. The CDR3 DNA is TGCGCCAGCAGCCCGAGGACAGGGGACGAGCAGTACTTC. Protein product: CASSPRTGDEQYF.

The V call is TRBV28, the J call TRBJ2-7; D possibly corresponds to TRBD2 (7 bases). With 6 bases removed from V and 4 bases from J, the gap between germline ends came to 22 bases. Germline loops: CDR1 MDHEN, CDR2 SYDVKM. This CDR3 has 16 amino acids. CDR3 sequence (DNA): TGTGCCAGCAGCTCCGGGGCGGGGGCAGGACTTTACGAGCAGTACTTC. Protein sequence: CASSSGAGAGLYEQYF.

The CDR3 region is CAWSVRPTGISYEQYF. CDR3 sequence (DNA): TGTGCCTGGAGTGTACGCCCAACAGGGATTTCCTACGAGCAGTACTTC. The J gene is TRBJ2-7, the V gene TRBV30; D perhaps matches TRBD1 (6 bases). CDR1 GTSNPN and CDR2 SVGIG come from the germline V gene (reference sequence). The CDR3 consists of 16 residues. V was pared by 0 bases and J by 1 base, with 16 bases between.

The chain is built from TRBV7-2 and TRBJ2-7; D is possibly TRBD2 (6 bases). CDR1 SGHTA and CDR2 FQGNSA come from the germline V gene. This CDR3 comprises 12 residues. The V end lost 4 bases, the J end lost 5 bases, and 9 bases lay between the germline ends. CDR3 protein: CASSSWGDEQYF. CDR3 sequence (DNA): TGTGCCAGCAGCTCTTGGGGGGACGAGCAGTACTTC.